A single sample is the source of the 3 T cell receptor beta chains below, sequenced in a study of T cells in women clearing cervical HPV infection. Clones were read by immunoSEQ multiplex PCR, and TCRdb kept only the in-frame ones, dropping some. Its table lists about 33,000 clones. Material for sequencing was blood buffy coat. The receptors derive from a woman aged 18 to 69 with a cervical HPV16 infection that either progressed to CIN3+ or cleared (not recorded which).

With respect to this clone: The sequence runs out 3 residues before the end of the CDR3; the remainder is reconstructed from the germline J gene. The chain joins TRBV20-1 to TRBJ2-6; D perhaps matches TRBD2 (6 bases). V was trimmed by 2 bases and J by 4 bases, leaving 12 bases between them. Germline CDR1 DFQATT, CDR2 SNEGSKA (reference sequence). This CDR3 has 15 amino acids. CDR3 sequence reads: CSARFGGSGANVLTF. CDR3 bases read: TGCAGTGCTAGATTCGGGGGATCGGGGGCCAACGTC.

The CDR3 spells CASSLGDSRRYEQFF. CDR3 DNA (partial): TGTGCCAGCAGCCTGGGAGACAGTCGTCGGTATGAG. This chain links TRBV5-8 with TRBJ2-1; perhaps D is TRBD1 or TRBD2 (5 bases each). Read sequence stops 3 residues before the CDR3 end, and the germline J gene provides the missing end. V was clipped by 4 bases and J by 8 bases, with 19 bases between them. The CDR3 has 15 residues. The germline V gene has CDR1 SGHTS and CDR2 YDEGEE.

Details on this clone: The CDR3 end is not reached by the read, which stops 3 residues before it; the germline J gene fills it in. The V call is TRBV2, the J call TRBJ1-2; tentative D call: TRBD1 (6 bases). The CDR3 is 13 residues long. Germline loops: CDR1 SNHLY, CDR2 FYNNEI. CDR3: CATKAGATDTYTF. The CDR3 DNA, read in part, is TGTGCCACCAAAGCAGGGGCCACAGATACC.